This TCR beta chain was found in a study of T cell responses to AZD1222 COVID-19 vaccine. Study conclusions and caveats: Repertoire samples came only from after the peak T cell response. A reported finding is that nearly half of spike-specific TCRs target unmutated variant regions. When two AZD1222 doses had been given, Spike-specific TCR breadth and depth rose. Possibly, clonal diversity was underestimated; donors were largely white British and included more females.

Clones were sequenced by immunoSEQ multiplex PCR, and TCRdb holds only the in-frame ones, with some missing. Among approximately 140,000 clones listed, about 93% were seen once. On this clone itself: Its antigen is as yet unknown.

The junction had 4 bases not matched to a gene; V was cut back by 5 bases and J by 2 bases. The CDR3 contains 14 residues. Germline assignment: CDR1 SGHTA and CDR2 FQGNSA. This specimen was peripheral blood, taken 28 days after the second AZD1222 dose. The rearrangement links TRBV7-2 to TRBJ1-2, with TRBD1 matching 8 bases. This TCR was sampled from an adult who received the AZD1222 COVID-19 vaccine. As DNA, the CDR3 is TGTGCCAGCAGCACCGGACAGGGAAACTATGGCTACACCTTC. This sequence encodes CASSTGQGNYGYTF.